This T cell receptor (beta chain) was captured in a study of cytomegalovirus exposure and HLA in healthy donors. The study's findings and limits: Cytomegalovirus status was reportedly diagnosed by the classifier with high specificity and sensitivity.

Repertoires were generated with immunoSEQ multiplex PCR, while TCRdb's copy carries only in-frame clones and drops some. The sample records roughly 200,000 clones, around nine tenths being singletons. This clone is a singleton in its sample. The target antigen is unknown. The CDR3 length is 13 residues. Germline loops: CDR1 SGHTA, CDR2 FQGTGA. V was clipped by 3 bases and J by 5 bases; unmatched bases: 3. This TCR was recovered from a man aged 25 to 40 in good health and CMV-seropositive. J is TRBJ1-1 and V is TRBV7-3; 7 nucleotides agree with TRBD1. The sample comprised PBMCs. Here the CDR3 DNA reads TGTGCCAGCAGCTTCGCAGGGGGAACTGAAGCTTTCTTT. Its translation is CASSFAGGTEAFF.